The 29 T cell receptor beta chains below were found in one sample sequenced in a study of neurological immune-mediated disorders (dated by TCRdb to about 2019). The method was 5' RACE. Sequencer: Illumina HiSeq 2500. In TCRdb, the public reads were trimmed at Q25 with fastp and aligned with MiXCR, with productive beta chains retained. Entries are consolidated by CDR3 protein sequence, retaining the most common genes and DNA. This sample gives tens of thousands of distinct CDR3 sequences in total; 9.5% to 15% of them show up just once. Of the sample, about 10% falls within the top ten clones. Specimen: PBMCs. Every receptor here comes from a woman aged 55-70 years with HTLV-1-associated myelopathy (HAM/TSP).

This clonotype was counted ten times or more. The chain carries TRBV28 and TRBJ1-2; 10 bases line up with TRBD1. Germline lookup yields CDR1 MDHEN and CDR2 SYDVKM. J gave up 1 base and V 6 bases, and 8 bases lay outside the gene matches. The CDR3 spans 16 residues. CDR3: CASRSTGTGDNYGYTF. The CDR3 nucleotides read TGTGCCAGCAGAAGTACCGGGACAGGGGATAACTATGGCTACACCTTC.

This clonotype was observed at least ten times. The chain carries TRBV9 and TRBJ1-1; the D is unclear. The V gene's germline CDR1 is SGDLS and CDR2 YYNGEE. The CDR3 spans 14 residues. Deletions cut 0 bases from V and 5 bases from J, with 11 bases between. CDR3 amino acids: CASSVGEHRTEAFF. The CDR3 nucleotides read TGTGCCAGCAGCGTAGGTGAACACCGGACTGAAGCTTTCTTT.

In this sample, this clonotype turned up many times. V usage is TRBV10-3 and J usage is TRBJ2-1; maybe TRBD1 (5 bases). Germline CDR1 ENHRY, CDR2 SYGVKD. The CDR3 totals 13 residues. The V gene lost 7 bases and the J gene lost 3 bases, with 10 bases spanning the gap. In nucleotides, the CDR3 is TGTGCCATCAAGGGGATGGGCTACAATGAGCAGTTCTTC. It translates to CAIKGMGYNEQFF.

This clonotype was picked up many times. The CDR3 is CAISESTPATEQGSNYGYTF. As DNA, the CDR3 is TGTGCCATCAGTGAGTCGACACCGGCCACCGAACAGGGATCCAACTATGGCTACACCTTC. This chain uses TRBV10-3 with TRBJ1-2, with a tentative D call TRBD1 (6 bases). The ends were cut back, 0 bases at V and 2 bases at J, with 25 bases in the middle. The germline V gene has CDR1 ENHRY and CDR2 SYGVKD. This CDR3 spans 20 amino acids.

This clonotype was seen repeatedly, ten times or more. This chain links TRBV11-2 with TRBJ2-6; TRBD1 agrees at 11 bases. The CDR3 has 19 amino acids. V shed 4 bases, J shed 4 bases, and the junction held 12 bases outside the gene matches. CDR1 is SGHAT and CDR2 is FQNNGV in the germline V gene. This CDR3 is CASSSPRGQGAKGANVLTF. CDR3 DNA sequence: TGTGCCAGCAGCTCCCCACGAGGACAGGGGGCAAAAGGGGCCAACGTCCTGACTTTC.

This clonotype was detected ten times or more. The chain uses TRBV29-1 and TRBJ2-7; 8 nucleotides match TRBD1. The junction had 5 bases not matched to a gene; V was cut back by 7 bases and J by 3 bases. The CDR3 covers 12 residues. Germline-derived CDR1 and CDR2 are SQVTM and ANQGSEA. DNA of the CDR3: TGCAGCGGTATAGGACAGGGCTACGAGCAGTACTTC. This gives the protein CSGIGQGYEQYF.

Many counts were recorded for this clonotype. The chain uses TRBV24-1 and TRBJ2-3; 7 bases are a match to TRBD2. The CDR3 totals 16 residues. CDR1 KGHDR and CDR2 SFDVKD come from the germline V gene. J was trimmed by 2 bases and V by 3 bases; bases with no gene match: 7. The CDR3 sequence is CATSDRGDYTTDTQYF. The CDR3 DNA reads TGTGCCACCAGTGATAGAGGGGACTACACCACAGATACGCAGTATTTT.

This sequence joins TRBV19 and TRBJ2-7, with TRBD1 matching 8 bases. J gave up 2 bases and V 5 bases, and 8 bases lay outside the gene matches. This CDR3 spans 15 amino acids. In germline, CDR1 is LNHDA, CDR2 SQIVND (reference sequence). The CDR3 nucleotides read TGTGCCAGTAGTGGAGACGGGGGACAGGCCTACGAGCAGTACTTC. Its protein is CASSGDGGQAYEQYF.

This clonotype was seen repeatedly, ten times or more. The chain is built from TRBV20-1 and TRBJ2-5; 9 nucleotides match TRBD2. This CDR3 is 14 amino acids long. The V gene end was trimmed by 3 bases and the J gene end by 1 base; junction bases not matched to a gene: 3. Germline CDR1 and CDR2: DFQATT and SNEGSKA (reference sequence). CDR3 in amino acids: CSARVSGSQETQYF. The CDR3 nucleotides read TGCAGTGCTAGGGTTAGCGGGAGCCAAGAGACCCAGTACTTC.

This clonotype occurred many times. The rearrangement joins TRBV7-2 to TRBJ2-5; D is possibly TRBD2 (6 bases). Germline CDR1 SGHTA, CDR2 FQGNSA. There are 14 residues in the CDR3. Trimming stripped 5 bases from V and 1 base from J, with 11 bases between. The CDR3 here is CASSALGGQETQYF. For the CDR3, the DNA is TGTGCCAGCAGCGCGCTGGGAGGCCAAGAGACCCAGTACTTC. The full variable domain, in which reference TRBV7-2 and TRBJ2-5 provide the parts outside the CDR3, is GAGVSQSPSNKVTEKGKDVELRCDPISGHTALYWYRQSLGQGLEFLIYFQGNSAPDKSGLPSDRFSAERTGGSVSTLTIQRTQQEDSAVYLCASSALGGQETQYFGPGTRLLVL.

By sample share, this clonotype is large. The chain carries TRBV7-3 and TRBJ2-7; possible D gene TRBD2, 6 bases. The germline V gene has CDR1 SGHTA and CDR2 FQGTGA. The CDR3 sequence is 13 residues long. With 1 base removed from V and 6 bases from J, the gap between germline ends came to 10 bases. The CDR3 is CASSLIGGGEQYF. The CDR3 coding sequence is TGTGCCAGCAGCTTAATCGGGGGAGGCGAGCAGTACTTC.

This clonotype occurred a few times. This CDR3 is CSAGTYNEQFF. Written as DNA, the CDR3 is TGCAGTGCGGGCACCTACAATGAGCAGTTCTTC. The chain uses TRBV20-1 and TRBJ2-1; unclear D gene. The V gene lost 6 bases and the J gene lost 2 bases, with 5 bases spanning the gap. The germline gives CDR1 DFQATT, CDR2 SNEGSKA (reference sequence). This CDR3 is 11 amino acids long.

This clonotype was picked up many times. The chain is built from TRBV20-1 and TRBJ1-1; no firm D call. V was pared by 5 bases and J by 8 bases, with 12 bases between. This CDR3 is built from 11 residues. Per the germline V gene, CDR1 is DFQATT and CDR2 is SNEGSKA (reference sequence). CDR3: CSAPDGPEAFF. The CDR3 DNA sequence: TGCAGTGCTCCTGATGGCCCCGAAGCTTTCTTT.

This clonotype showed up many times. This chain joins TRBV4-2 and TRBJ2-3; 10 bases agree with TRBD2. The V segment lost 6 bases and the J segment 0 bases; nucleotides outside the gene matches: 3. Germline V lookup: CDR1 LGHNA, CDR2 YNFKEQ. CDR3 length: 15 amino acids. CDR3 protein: CASSLAGESTDTQYF. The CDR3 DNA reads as TGTGCCAGCAGTCTAGCGGGAGAGAGCACAGATACGCAGTATTTT.

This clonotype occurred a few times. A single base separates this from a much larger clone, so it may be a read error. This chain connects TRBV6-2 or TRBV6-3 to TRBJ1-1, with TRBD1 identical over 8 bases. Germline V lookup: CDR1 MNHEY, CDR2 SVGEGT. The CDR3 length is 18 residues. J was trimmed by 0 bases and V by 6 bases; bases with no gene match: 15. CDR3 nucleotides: TGTGCCAGCAGATTCCAGGTGGGACAGGATTTTTTGAACACTGAAGCTTTCTTT. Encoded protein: CASRFQVGQDFLNTEAFF.

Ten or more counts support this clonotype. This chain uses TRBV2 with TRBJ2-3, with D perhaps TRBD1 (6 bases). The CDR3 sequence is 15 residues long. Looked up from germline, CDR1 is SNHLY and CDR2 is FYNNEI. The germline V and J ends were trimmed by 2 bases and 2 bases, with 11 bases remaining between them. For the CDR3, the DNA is TGTGCCAGCAGTGAACAGGGGACCTCCACAGATACGCAGTATTTT. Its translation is CASSEQGTSTDTQYF.

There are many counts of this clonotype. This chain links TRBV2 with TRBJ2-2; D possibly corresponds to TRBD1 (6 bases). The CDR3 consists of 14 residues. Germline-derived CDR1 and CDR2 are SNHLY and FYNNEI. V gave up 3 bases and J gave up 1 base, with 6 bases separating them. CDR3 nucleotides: TGTGCCAGCAGTGACAGGGGGAACACCGGGGAGCTGTTTTTT. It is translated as CASSDRGNTGELFF.

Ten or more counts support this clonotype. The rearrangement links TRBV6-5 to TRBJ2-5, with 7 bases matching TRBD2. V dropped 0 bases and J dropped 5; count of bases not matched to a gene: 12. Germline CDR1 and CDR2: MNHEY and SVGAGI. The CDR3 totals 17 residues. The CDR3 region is CASSYSMLAGFEETQYF. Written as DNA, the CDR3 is TGTGCCAGCAGTTACTCGATGTTAGCGGGTTTTGAGGAGACCCAGTACTTC.

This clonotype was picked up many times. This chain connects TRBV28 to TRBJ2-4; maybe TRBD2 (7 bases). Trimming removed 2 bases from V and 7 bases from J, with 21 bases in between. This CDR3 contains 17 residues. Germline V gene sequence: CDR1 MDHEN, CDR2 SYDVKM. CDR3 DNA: TGTGCCAGCAGTTTACGGGGGACTACCGCGAGGGGGAACATTCAGTACTTC. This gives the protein CASSLRGTTARGNIQYF.

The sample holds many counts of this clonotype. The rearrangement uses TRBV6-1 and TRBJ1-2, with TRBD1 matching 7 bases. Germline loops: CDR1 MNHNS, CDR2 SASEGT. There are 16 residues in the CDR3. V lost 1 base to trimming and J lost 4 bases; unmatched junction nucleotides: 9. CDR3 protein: CASSEGYRGSPYGYTF. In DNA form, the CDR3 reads TGTGCCAGCAGTGAAGGGTACAGGGGATCTCCCTATGGCTACACCTTC.

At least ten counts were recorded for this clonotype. DNA for the CDR3: TGTGCCAGCAGTTTACAACTAGCGGGAGGAGAGCAGTACTTC. It yields the protein CASSLQLAGGEQYF. The chain joins TRBV12-3 or TRBV12-4 to TRBJ2-7; 12 nucleotides agree with TRBD2. The CDR3 is made up of 14 amino acids. V was clipped by 2 bases and J by 7 bases; unmatched bases: 3.

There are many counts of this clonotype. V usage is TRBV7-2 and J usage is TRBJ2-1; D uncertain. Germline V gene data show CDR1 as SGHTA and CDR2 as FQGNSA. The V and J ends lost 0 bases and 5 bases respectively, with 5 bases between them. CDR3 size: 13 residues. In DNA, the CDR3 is TGTGCCAGCAGCTTAGCGCCAGACAATGAGCAGTTCTTC. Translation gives CASSLAPDNEQFF.

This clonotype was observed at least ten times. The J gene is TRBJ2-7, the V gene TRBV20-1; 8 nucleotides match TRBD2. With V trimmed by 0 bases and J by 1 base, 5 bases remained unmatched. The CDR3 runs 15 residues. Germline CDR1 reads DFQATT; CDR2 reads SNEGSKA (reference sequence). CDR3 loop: CSARDPPSGSYEQYF. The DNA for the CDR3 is TGCAGTGCTAGAGATCCCCCTAGCGGGTCCTACGAGCAGTACTTC.

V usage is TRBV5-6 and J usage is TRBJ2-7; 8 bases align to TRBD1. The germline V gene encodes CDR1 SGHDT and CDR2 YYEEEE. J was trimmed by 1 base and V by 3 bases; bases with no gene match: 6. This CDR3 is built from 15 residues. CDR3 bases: TGTGCCAGCAGCTGGGGGTGGACAGGGTCCTACGAGCAGTACTTC. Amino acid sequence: CASSWGWTGSYEQYF.

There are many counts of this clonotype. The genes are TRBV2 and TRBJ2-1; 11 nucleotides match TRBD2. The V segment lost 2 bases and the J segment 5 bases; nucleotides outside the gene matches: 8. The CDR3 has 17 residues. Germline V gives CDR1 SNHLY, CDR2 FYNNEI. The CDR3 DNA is TGTGCCAGCAGTGAACCCTCCGGACTAGCGGGCAACAATGAGCAGTTCTTC. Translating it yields CASSEPSGLAGNNEQFF.

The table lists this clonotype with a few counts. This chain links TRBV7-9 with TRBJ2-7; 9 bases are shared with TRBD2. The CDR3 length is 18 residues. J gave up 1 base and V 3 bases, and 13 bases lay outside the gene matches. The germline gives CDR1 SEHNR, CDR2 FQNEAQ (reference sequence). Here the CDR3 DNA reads TGTGCCAGCAGCTTGGCCTTATCAGGGACTAGCTCTTCCTACGAGCAGTACTTC. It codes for CASSLALSGTSSSYEQYF.

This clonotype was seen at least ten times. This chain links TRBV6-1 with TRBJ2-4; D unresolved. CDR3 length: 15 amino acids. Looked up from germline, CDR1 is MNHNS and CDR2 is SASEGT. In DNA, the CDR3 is TGTGTCACATCTGGAAGGGCGGTAGACAAAAACATTCAGTACTTC. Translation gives CVTSGRAVDKNIQYF.

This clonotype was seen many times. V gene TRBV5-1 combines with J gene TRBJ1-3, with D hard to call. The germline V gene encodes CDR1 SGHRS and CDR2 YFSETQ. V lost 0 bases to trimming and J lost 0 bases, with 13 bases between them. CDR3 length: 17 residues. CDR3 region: CASSLGVRQNSGNTIYF. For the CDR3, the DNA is TGCGCCAGCAGCTTGGGGGTTAGGCAGAACTCTGGAAACACCATATATTTT.

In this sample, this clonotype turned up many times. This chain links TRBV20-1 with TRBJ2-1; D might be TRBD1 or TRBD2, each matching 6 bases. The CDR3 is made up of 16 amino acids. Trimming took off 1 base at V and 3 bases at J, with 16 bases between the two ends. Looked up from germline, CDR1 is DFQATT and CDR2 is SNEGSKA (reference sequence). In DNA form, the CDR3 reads TGCAGTGCTAGAGTTGGGGGAGGCAGGGGCTACAATGAGCAGTTCTTC. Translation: CSARVGGGRGYNEQFF.